This T cell receptor (beta chain) was recovered during a study of identifying expanded T cells in peripheral blood. Overall study findings and caveats: Clone count variance between approximately two-week samples rose with total template count. Technical replicates showed about 1.2 changed clones; roughly two weeks roughly 16; four weeks 19.

CDR1 is MNHEY and CDR2 is SVGAGI in the germline V gene. Losses at the gene ends were 6 bases for V and 5 bases for J; bases not matched to a gene: 3. There are 12 residues in the CDR3. During the collection period, no donor immune events like infections were recorded. Comments on this clone: The antigen is undetermined.

Generated by immunoSEQ multiplex PCR, the TCRdb table keeps only in-frame clones and is missing some. This table holds 70,000 to 100,000 clones, approximately 86% found once. Specimen: blood. The chain employs TRBV6-5 and TRBJ1-2, with 7 positions matching TRBD1. The sequence came from a person aged 18 to 70 in good health. The CDR3 nucleotides are TGTGCCAGCAGGGCGGGACAGTATGGCTACACCTTC. Translated: CASRAGQYGYTF.